This TCR beta chain was documented in a study of shared clonotypes between healthy human individuals. V shed 3 bases and J shed 7 bases, with 10 bases lying between them. The CDR3 runs 13 residues. Germline loops: CDR1 SGHTA, CDR2 FQGNSA. The assay was immunoSEQ multiplex PCR, and TCRdb's table has in-frame clones only and misses some. The data hold 470,000 or so clones, with 70% to 80% observed a single time. Findings of the study overall: Clonotype sharing among donors likely depends on sequencing depth.

Note on this clone: The antigen is not known.

Healthy HIV-negative adults with no recent acute infections or vaccinations were recruited as donors. Within Nashville, Tennessee resided all donors, each a Caucasian adult. The J gene is TRBJ2-1, the V gene TRBV7-2; D call uncertain. Sequencing was done on a sample of PBMCs. The sequence came from a woman aged 35 to 49 in good health. Some clones in this sample may be carry-over from other donors' samples. The CDR3 here is CASSFPLANEQFF. The CDR3 coding sequence is TGTGCCAGCAGCTTCCCGTTAGCAAATGAGCAGTTCTTC.